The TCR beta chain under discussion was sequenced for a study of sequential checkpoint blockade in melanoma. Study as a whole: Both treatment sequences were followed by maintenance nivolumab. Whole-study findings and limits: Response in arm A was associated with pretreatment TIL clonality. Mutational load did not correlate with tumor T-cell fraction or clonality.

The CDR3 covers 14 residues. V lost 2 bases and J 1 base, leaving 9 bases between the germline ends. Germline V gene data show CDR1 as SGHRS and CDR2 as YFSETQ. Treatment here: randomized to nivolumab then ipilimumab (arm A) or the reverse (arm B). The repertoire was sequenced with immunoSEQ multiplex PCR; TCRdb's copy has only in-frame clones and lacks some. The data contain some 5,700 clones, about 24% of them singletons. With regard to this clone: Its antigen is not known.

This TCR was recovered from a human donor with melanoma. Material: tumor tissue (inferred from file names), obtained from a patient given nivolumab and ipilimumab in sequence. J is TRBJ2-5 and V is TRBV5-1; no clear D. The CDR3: CASSFSGSQETQYF. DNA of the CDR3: TGCGCCAGCAGCTTTAGTGGCAGCCAAGAGACCCAGTACTTC.